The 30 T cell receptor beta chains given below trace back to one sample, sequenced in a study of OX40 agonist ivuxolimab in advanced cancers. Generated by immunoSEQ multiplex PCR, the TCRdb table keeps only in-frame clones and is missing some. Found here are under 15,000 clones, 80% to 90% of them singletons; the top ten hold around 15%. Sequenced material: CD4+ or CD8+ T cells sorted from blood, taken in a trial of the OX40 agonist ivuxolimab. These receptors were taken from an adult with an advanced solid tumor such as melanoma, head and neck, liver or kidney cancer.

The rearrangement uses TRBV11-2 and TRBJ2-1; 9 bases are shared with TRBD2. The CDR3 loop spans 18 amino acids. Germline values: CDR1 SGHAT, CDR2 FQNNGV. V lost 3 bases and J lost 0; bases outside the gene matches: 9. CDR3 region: CASSFGLAGPSSYNEQFF. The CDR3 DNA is TGTGCCAGCAGCTTCGGGCTAGCGGGGCCGAGCTCCTACAATGAGCAGTTCTTC.

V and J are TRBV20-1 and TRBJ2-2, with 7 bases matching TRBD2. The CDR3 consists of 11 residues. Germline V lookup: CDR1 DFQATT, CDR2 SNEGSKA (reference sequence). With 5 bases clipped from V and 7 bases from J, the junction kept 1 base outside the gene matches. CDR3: CSAPGGGELFF. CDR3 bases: TGCAGTGCTCCGGGAGGCGGGGAGCTGTTTTTT.

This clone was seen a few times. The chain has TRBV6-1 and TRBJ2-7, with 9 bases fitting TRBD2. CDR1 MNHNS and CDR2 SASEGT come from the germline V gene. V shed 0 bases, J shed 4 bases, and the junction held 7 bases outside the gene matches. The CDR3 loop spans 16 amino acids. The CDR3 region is CASSEAPDTSGYEQYF. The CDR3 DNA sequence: TGTGCCAGCAGTGAAGCCCCCGACACTAGCGGGTACGAGCAGTACTTC.

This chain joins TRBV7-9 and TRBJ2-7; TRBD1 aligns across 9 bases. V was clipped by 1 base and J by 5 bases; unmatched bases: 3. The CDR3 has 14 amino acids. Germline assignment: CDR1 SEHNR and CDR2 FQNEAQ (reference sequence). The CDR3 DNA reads TGTGCCAGCAGCTTAGACAGGGGGCTAAACGAGCAGTACTTC. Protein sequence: CASSLDRGLNEQYF.

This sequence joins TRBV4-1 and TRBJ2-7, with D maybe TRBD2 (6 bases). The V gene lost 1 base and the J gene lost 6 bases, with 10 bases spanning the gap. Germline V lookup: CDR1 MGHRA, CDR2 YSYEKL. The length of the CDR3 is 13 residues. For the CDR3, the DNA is TGCGCCAGCAGCCAAGTGCTGGGGGGCGAGCAGTACTTC. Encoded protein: CASSQVLGGEQYF.

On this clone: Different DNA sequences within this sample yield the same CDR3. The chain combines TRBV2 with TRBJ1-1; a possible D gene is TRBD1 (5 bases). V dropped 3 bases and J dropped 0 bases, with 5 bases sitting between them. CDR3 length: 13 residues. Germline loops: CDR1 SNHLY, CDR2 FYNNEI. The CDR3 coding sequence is TGTGCCAGCAGTGAGGGACTGAACACTGAAGCTTTCTTT. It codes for CASSEGLNTEAFF.

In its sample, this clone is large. Written as DNA, the CDR3 is TGTGCCAGCACCTCTAGGGTTGGTGAAGCTTTCTTT. This codes for CASTSRVGEAFF. This chain links TRBV9 with TRBJ1-1; D gene uncertain. Per the germline V gene, CDR1 is SGDLS and CDR2 is YYNGEE. V lost 6 bases, J lost 7 bases, and 13 bases lay in between. CDR3 length: 12 amino acids.

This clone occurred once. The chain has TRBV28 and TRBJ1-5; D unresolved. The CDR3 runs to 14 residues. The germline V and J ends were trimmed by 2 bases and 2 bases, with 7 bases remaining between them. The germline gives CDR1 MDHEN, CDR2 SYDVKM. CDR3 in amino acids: CASSLLVGNQPQHF. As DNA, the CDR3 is TGTGCCAGCAGTTTACTAGTGGGCAATCAGCCCCAGCATTTT.

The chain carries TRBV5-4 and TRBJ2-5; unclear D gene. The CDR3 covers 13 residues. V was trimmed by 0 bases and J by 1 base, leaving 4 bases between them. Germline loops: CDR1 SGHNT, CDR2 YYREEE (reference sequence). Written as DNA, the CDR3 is TGTGCCAGCAGCTTGGGGCTCCAAGAGACCCAGTACTTC. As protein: CASSLGLQETQYF.

DNA of the CDR3: TGTGCCAGCAGCGCCCGGACGGCAGTCCAAGAGACCCAGTACTTC. Protein sequence: CASSARTAVQETQYF. The gene calls are TRBV11-1 and TRBJ2-5; no reliable D call. This CDR3 comprises 15 residues. V lost 5 bases, J lost 1 base, and 14 bases lay in between. Germline loops: CDR1 SGHAT, CDR2 FQDESV (reference sequence).

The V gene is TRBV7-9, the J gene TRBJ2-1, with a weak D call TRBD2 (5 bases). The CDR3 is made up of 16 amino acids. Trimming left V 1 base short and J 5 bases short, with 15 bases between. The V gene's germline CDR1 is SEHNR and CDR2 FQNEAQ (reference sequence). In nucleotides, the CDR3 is TGTGCCAGCAGCTTAGGAGTAGCGATTCCCCACAATGAGCAGTTCTTC. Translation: CASSLGVAIPHNEQFF.

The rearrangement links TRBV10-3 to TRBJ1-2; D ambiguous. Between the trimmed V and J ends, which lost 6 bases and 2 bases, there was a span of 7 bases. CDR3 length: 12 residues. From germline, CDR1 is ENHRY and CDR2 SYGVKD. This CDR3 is CAIRQLNYGYTF. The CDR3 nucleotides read TGTGCCATCAGACAGCTCAACTATGGCTACACCTTC.

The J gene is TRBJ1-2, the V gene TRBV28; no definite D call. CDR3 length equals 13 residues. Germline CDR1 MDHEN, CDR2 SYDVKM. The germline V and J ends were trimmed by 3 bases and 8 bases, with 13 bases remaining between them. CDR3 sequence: CASSFSSRPGYTF. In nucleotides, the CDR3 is TGTGCCAGCAGTTTTAGTTCGAGACCCGGCTACACCTTC.

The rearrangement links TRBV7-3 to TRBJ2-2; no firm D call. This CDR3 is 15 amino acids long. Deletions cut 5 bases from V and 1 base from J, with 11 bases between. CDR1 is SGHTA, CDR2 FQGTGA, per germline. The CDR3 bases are TGTGCCAGCAGCCCCCAATTGGGGAACACCGGGGAGCTGTTTTTT. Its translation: CASSPQLGNTGELFF. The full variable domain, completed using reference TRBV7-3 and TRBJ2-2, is GAGVSQTPSNKVTEKGKYVELRCDPISGHTALYWYRQSLGQGPEFLIYFQGTGAADDSGLPNDRFFAVRPEGSVSTLKIQRTERGDSAVYLCASSPQLGNTGELFFGEGSRLTVL.

The CDR3 reads CASSPTVDRGQETQYF. CDR3 sequence (DNA): TGTGCCAGCAGTCCTACCGTCGACAGGGGACAAGAGACCCAGTACTTC. The rearrangement joins TRBV13 to TRBJ2-5; TRBD1 agrees at 8 bases. Germline CDR1 reads PRHDT; CDR2 reads FYEKMQ (reference sequence). Trimming removed 6 bases from V and 2 bases from J; junction bases left unmatched: 11. The CDR3 loop spans 16 amino acids.

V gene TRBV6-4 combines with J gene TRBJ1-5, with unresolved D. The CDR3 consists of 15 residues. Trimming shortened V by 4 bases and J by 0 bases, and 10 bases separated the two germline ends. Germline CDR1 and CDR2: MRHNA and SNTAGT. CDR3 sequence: CASSARAGSNQPQHF. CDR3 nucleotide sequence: TGTGCCAGCAGTGCCCGCGCCGGTAGCAATCAGCCCCAGCATTTT.

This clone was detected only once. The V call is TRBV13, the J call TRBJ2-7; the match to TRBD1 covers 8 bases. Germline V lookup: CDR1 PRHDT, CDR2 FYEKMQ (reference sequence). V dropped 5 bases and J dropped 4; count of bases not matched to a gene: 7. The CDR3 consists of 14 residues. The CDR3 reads CASSHPRQGYEQYF. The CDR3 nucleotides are TGTGCCAGCAGCCACCCCAGACAGGGGTACGAGCAGTACTTC.

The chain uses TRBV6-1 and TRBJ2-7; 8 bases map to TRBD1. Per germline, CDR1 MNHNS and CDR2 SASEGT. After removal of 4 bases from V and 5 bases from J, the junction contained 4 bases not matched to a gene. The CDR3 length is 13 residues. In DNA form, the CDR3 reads TGTGCCAGCAGTGGGACAGGGACCGACGAGCAGTACTTC. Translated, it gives CASSGTGTDEQYF.

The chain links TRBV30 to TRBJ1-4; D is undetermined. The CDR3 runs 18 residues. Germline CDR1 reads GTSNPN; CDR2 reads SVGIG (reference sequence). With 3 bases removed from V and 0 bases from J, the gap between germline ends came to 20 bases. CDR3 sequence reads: CAWRLSEYSVATNEKLFF. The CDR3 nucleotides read TGTGCCTGGAGGCTTTCAGAATATAGCGTCGCAACTAATGAAAAACTGTTTTTT.

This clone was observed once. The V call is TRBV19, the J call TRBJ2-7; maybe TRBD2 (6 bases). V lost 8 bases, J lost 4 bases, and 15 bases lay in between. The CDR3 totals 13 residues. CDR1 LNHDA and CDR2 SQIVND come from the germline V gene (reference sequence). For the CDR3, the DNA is TGTGCCAGTGAAGGAGGGGAGCCATACGAGCAGTACTTC. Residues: CASEGGEPYEQYF.

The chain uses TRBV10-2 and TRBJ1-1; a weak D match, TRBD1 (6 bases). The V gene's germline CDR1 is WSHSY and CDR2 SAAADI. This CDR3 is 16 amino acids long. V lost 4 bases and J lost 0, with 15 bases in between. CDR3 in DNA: TGCGCCAGCAGTGTGCCCCAGGGGTCTTTGAACACTGAAGCTTTCTTT. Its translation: CASSVPQGSLNTEAFF.

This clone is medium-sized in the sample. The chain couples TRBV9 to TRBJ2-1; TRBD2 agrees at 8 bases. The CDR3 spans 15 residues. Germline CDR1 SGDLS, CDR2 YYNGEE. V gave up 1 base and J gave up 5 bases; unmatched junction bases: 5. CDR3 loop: CASSVMLAGHNEQFF. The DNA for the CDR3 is TGTGCCAGCAGCGTAATGCTAGCGGGTCACAATGAGCAGTTCTTC.

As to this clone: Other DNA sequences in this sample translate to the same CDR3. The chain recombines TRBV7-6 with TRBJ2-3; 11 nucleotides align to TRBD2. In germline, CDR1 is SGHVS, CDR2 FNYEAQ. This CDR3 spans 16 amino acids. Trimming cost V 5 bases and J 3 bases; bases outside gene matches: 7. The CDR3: CASSPGLAEPTDTQYF. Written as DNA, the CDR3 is TGTGCCAGCAGCCCGGGACTAGCGGAGCCTACAGATACGCAGTATTTT. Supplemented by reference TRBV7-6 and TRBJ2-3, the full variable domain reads GAGVSQSPRYKVTKRGQDVALRCDPISGHVSLYWYRQALGQGPEFLTYFNYEAQQDKSGLPNDRFSAERPEGSISTLTIQRTEQRDSAMYRCASSPGLAEPTDTQYFGPGTRLTVL.

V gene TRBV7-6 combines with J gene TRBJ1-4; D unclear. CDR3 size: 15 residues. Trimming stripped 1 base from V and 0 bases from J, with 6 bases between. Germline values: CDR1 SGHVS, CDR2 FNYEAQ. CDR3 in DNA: TGTGCCAGCAGCTTAGACGGGTCAACTAATGAAAAACTGTTTTTT. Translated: CASSLDGSTNEKLFF.

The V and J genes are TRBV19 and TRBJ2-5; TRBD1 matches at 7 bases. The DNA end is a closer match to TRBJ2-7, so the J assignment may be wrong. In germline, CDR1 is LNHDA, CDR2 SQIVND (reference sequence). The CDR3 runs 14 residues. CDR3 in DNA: TGTGCCAGTAGCCCCAGGGGGAGCTCCTACGAGCAGTACTTC. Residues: CASSPRGSSYEQYF.

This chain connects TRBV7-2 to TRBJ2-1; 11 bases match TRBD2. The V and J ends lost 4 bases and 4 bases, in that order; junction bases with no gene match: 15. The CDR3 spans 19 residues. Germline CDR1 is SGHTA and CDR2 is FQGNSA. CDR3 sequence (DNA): TGTGCCAGCAGCTATTTAGCGGGAGGGAGTCTGGCTGGGTACAATGAGCAGTTCTTC. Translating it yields CASSYLAGGSLAGYNEQFF.

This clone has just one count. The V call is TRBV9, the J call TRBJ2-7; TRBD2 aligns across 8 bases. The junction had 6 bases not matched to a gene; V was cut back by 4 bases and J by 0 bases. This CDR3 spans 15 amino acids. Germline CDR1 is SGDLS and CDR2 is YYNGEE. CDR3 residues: CASSPAGTSSYEQYF. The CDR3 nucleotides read TGTGCCAGCAGCCCCGCCGGGACTAGCTCCTACGAGCAGTACTTC.

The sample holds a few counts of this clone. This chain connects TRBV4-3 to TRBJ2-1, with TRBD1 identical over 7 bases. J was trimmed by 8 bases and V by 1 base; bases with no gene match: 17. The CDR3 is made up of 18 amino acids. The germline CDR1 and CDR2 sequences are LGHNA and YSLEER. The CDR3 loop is CASSQGDSGSAPGYEQFF. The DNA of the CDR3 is TGCGCCAGCAGCCAAGGGGACAGTGGGTCTGCCCCGGGGTATGAGCAGTTCTTC.

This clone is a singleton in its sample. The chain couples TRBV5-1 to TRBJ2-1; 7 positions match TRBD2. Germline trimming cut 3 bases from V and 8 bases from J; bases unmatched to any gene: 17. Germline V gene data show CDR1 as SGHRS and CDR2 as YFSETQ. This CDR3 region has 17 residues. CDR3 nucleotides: TGCGCCAGCAGCTGGGCCGGGGCGGGAGAACTTCTCGATGAGCAGTTCTTC. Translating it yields CASSWAGAGELLDEQFF.

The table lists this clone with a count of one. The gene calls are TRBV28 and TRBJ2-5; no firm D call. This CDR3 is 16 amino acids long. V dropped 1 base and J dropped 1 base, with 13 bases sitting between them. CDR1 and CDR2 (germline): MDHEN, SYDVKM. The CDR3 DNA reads TGTGCCAGCAGTTTATCCCCCCGAAGACTCCAAGAGACCCAGTACTTC. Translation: CASSLSPRRLQETQYF.